The T cell receptor beta chain described here comes from a study of breast tumors, draining lymph nodes, adjacent tissues. This clonotype came up many times. The CDR3 runs to 16 residues. The junction had 11 bases not matched to a gene; V was cut back by 5 bases and J by 4 bases. Germline CDR1 and CDR2: SGHVS and FNYEAQ. TCRdb re-called the multiplex PCR reads through MiXCR, storing one row per CDR3 protein. This table holds 150,000 to 200,000 distinct CDR3 sequences, about 34% found once. Breast cancer patients provided tissue from their axillary draining lymph nodes. The TCR originated in a female donor with breast cancer. Some clones in this sample may be carry-over from other donors' samples. What was sequenced was axillary lymph node tissue. This chain uses TRBV7-6 with TRBJ2-7; 10 bases are a match to TRBD2. The CDR3 region has the DNA TGTGCCAGCAGCCCCTTAGCGGGGGGCGACTCATACGAGCAGTACTTC. This sequence encodes CASSPLAGGDSYEQYF.